The rows below give T cell receptor beta chains drawn from one sample of a study of blood T cells in healthy people across ages. TCRdb reprocessed the 5' RACE reads with MiXCR, giving one entry per CDR3 protein. Among 790,000 or so distinct CDR3 sequences, 46% were seen once, and the ten largest hold approximately 18%. The sample was blood. All receptors derive from an elderly man in good health. Each CDR3 is given with its conserved first and last residue. A D gene is named only where the DNA matches it firmly. Clone size appears in some rows only: once, few, many, or a class for an expanded clone.

>TRBJ2-1|TRBV20-1|TRBD2|.
TGCAGTGCTGAACCGGGACTAGCGGCTTACAATGAGCAGTTCTTC
CSAEPGLAAYNEQFF
>TRBJ1-5|TRBV28|.|few
.
CASSWGGGAINQPRHF
>TRBJ1-1|TRBV29-1|.|.
TGCAGCGTTGACCAGGGAGGCACTGAAGCTTTCTTT
CSVDQGGTEAFF
>TRBJ2-7|TRBV15|.|.
TGTGCCACCAGCAGAGATTCGGGGGCAGCAGACTACGAGCAGTACTTC
CATSRDSGAADYEQYF
>TRBJ2-1|TRBV4-3|.|many
TGCGCCAGCAGCCAAGGGAGGGGGATAAGATCCTACAATGAGCAGTTCTTC
CASSQGRGIRSYNEQFF
>TRBJ2-7|TRBV14|.|.
TGTGCCAGCAGCCAAGACATCCGGGATGGGTCCTACGAGCAGTACTTC
CASSQDIRDGSYEQYF
>TRBJ1-2|TRBV7-2|TRBD1|.
TGTGCCAGCAGCCGGACAGGGGCGGACTATGGCTACACCTTC
CASSRTGADYGYTF
>TRBJ2-7|TRBV9|.|.
TGTGCCAGCAGCGTAGATGGGTTACCCGGCGAGCAGTACTTC
CASSVDGLPGEQYF
>TRBJ2-3|TRBV5-1|.|.
TGCGCCAGCAGCTTGGAGGGGCGGGGAGATACGCAGTATTTT
CASSLEGRGDTQYF
>TRBJ2-1|TRBV15|TRBD2|.
TGTGCCACCTTGGGCGGGGGGGCAAATGAGCAGTTCTTC
CATLGGGANEQFF
>TRBJ2-7|TRBV19|.|.
TGTGCCAGTAACCCCGGGACGGTGTCCTACGAGCAGTACTTC
CASNPGTVSYEQYF
>TRBJ2-1|TRBV20-1|.|.
TGCAGTGCCATTACGGGACAATACTCCTACAATGAGCAGTTCTTC
CSAITGQYSYNEQFF
>TRBJ2-4|TRBV14|TRBD2|few
TGTGCCAGCAGCCAAGAGGGGACTAGCGGGAAAGGTGGTGGCAAAAACATTCAGTACTTC
CASSQEGTSGKGGGKNIQYF
>TRBJ2-3|TRBV7-3|TRBD2|few
TGTGCCAGCAGCAGCGGGAGGGGAGATACGCAGTATTTT
CASSSGRGDTQYF
>TRBJ1-1|TRBV13|TRBD1|few
TGTGCCAGCAGCCGCGACAGGGCTATCACTGAAGCTTTCTTT
CASSRDRAITEAFF
>TRBJ2-7|TRBV7-9|.|.
TGTGCCAGCAGCTTAGAGGGCAAGGTCTACGAGCAGTACTTC
CASSLEGKVYEQYF
>TRBJ2-1|TRBV5-1|.|.
TGCGCCAGCACCAGACTCAGGGGCTACTCCGAGCAGTTCTTC
CASTRLRGYSEQFF
>TRBJ1-1|TRBV7-2|.|.
TGTGCCAGCAGCTTAGCAGGGAGAGGAAACACTGAAGCTTTCTTT
CASSLAGRGNTEAFF
>TRBJ2-7|TRBV5-4|TRBD2|.
TGTGCCAGCAGCTTGAGTCCTAGCGGGAGAGAGGGTGATGAGCAGTACTTC
CASSLSPSGREGDEQYF
>TRBJ2-7|TRBV3-1|.|.
TGTGCCAGCAGCCAGGGCCAGGTCAGCTCCTACGAGCAGTACTTC
CASSQGQVSSYEQYF
>TRBJ2-7|TRBV28|.|.
TGTGCCAGCACGGACACCTACGAGCAGTACTTC
CASTDTYEQYF
>TRBJ2-7|TRBV29-1|.|.
TGCAGCGCGTCCAAGGATAGCTCCTACGAGCAGTACTTC
CSASKDSSYEQYF
>TRBJ2-1|TRBV5-1|.|.
TGCGCCAGCAGCCCCCGGGAGTTGTTCTTC
CASSPRELFF
>TRBJ2-5|TRBV7-3|TRBD2|few
TGTGCCAGCAGCCCTGAAGCGGGGCTGGAGACCCAGTACTTC
CASSPEAGLETQYF
>TRBJ1-4|TRBV14|.|.
TGTGCCAGCAGCCGTCTTACGGGCGAAAAACTGTTTTTT
CASSRLTGEKLFF
>TRBJ2-1|TRBV29-1|.|.
TGCAGCGTCGACCTAGGACTATCGATCAGCTCCTACAATGAGCAGTTCTTC
CSVDLGLSISSYNEQFF
>TRBJ2-2|TRBV4-2|TRBD2|.
TGTGCCAGCAGCCAAGGAATCAGCGGGGGGACCGGGGAGCTGTTTTTT
CASSQGISGGTGELFF